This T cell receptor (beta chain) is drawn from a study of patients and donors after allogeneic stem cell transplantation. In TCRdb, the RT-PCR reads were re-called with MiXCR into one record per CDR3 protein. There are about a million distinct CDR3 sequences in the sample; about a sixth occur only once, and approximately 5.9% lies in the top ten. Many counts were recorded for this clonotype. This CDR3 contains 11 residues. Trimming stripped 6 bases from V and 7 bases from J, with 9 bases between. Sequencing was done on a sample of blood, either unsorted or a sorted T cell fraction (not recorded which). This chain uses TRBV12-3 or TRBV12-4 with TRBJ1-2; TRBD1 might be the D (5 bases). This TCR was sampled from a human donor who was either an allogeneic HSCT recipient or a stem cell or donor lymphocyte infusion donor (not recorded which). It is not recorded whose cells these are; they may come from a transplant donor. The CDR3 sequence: CASRAGFGYTF. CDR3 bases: TGTGCCAGCAGGGCAGGGTTTGGCTACACCTTC.